The clone carrying this T cell receptor beta chain was detected a few times. The germline V gene encodes CDR1 DFQATT and CDR2 SNEGSKA (reference sequence). Trimming cost V 5 bases and J 2 bases; bases outside gene matches: 5. The CDR3 spans 14 residues. Via MiXCR, TCRdb re-called the reads, giving one row per CDR3 protein. The sample gives under 250,000 distinct CDR3 sequences, roughly 6.5% of which show up once; roughly 6.5% is in the top ten. This specimen comes from a study of T cell repertoires in cytomegalovirus infection. The clonotype was recovered from a human donor in good health (CMV status not recorded). Some clones in this sample may be carry-over from other donors' samples. J is TRBJ2-3 and V is TRBV20-1, with 9 bases identical to TRBD1. Sequencing input: PBMCs. CDR3: CSALTGGDTDTQYF. The DNA for the CDR3 is TGCAGTGCTCTTACAGGGGGCGACACAGATACGCAGTATTTT.